This T cell receptor (beta chain) was obtained from a study of PD-1 blockade in classical Hodgkin lymphoma. Whole-study context: Patients were dosed intravenously with nivolumab at 3 mg/kg every 2 weeks.

Each patient experienced a relapse that followed autologous stem cell transplantation, and brentuximab vedotin exposure varied. As concerns this clone: Its matching antigen is unknown.

With 5 bases removed from V and 1 base from J, the gap between germline ends came to 8 bases. Germline CDR1 is SGHVS and CDR2 is FNYEAQ. The CDR3 extends over 13 amino acids. Sequencing was performed with immunoSEQ multiplex PCR; in TCRdb, only in-frame clones are kept and a portion is missing. The sample carries about 110,000 clones, roughly nine tenths recorded once. Whole-study results and caveats: Newly diagnosed patients reportedly had lower baseline TCR diversity than healthy donors. Unlike CD8+ TCR diversity, which did not rise significantly by C4D1, CD4+ TCR diversity did.

The sequence was obtained from a human donor with classical Hodgkin lymphoma. This specimen was peripheral blood mononuclear cells (PBMCs), taken before the second cycle of nivolumab. V gene TRBV7-6 combines with J gene TRBJ1-1, with no clear D. CDR3 in DNA: TGTGCCAGCAGCCGTAGCGAGAACACTGAAGCTTTCTTT. Its protein product is CASSRSENTEAFF.